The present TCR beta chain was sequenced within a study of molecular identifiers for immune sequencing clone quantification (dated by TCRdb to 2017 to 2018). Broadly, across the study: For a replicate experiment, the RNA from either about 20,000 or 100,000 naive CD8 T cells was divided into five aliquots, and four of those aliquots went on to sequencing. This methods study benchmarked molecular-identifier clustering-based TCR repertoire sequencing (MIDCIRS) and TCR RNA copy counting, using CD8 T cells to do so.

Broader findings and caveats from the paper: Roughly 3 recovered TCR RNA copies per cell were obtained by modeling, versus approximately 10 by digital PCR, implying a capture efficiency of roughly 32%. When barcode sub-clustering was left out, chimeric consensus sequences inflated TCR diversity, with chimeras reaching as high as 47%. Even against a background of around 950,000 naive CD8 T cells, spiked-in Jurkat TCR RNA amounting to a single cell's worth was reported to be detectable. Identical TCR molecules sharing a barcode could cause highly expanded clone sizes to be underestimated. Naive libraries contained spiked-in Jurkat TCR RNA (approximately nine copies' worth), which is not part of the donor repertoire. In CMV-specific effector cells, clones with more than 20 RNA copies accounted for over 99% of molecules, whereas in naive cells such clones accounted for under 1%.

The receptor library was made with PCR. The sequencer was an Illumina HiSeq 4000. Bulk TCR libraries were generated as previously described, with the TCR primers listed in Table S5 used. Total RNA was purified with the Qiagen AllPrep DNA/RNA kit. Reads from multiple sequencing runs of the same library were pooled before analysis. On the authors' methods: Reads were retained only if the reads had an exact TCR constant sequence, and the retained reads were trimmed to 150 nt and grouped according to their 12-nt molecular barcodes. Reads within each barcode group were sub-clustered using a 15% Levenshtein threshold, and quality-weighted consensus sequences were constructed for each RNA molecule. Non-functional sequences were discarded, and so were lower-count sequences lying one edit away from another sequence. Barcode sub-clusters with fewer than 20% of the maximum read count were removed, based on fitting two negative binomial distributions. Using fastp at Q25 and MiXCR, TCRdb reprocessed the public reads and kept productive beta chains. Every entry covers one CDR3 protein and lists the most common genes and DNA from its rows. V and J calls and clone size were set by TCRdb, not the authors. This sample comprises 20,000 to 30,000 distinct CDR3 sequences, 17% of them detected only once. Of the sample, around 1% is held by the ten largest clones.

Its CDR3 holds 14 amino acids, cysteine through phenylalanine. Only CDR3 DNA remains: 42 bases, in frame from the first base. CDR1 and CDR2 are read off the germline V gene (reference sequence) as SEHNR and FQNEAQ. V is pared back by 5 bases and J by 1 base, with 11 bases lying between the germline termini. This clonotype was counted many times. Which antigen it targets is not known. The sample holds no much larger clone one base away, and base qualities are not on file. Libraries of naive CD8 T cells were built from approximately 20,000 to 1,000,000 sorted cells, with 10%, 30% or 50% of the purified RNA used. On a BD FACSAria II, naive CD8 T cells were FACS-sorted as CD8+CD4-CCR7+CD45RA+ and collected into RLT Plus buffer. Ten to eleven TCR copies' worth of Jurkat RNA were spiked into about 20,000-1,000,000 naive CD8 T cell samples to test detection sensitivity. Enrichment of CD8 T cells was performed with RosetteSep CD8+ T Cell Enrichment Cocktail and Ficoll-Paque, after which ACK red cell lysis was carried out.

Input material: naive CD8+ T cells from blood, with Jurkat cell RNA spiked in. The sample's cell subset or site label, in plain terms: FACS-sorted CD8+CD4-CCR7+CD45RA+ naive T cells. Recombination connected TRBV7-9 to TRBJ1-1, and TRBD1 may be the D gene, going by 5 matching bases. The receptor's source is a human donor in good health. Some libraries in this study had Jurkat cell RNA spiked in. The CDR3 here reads CASSQGLENTEAFF. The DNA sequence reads TGTGCCAGCAGCCAGGGACTCGAGAACACTGAAGCTTTCTTT.